The rows below give T cell receptor beta chains drawn from one sample of a study of metastatic and nonmetastatic thyroid tumors. TCRdb re-clonotyped the PCR reads through MiXCR. The data contain about 11,000 clones, approximately 29% of them singletons. Sequenced sample: tumor tissue. These receptors were taken from a female donor with papillary thyroid cancer or a benign thyroid nodule (not recorded which). Some clones in this sample may be carry-over from other donors' samples. Both conserved end residues are part of each CDR3. The D gene is left open where the match is weak. Size tells how often a clone was seen (once, few, many) or the class of an expanded clone, and some rows leave it out.

V: TRBV5-1; length: 17; D: -; size: medium-sized; J: TRBJ2-3; CDR3: CASSLEQARYFTDTQYF; DNA: TGCGCCAGCAGCTTGGAGCAGGCCCGTTACTTCACAGATACGCAGTATTTT
V: TRBV5-1; length: 15; D: -; size: once; J: TRBJ1-2; CDR3: CASSLAAGLNYGYTF; DNA: TGCGCCAGCAGCTTGGCCGCGGGATTGAACTATGGCTACACCTTC
V: TRBV7-9; length: 15; D: -; size: -; J: TRBJ2-2; CDR3: CASSSKQGNTGELFF; DNA: TGTGCCAGCAGCTCAAAACAGGGCAACACCGGGGAGCTGTTTTTT
V: TRBV11-2; length: 17; D: TRBD2; size: few; J: TRBJ2-1; CDR3: CASSLSSSAGGSNEQFF; DNA: TGTGCCAGCAGCTTATCCTCCTCAGCGGGAGGTTCCAATGAGCAGTTCTTC
V: TRBV6-4; length: 13; D: -; size: few; J: TRBJ1-6; CDR3: CARRADASSPLHF; DNA: TGTGCCCGCAGGGCTGATGCTAGTTCACCCCTCCACTTT
V: TRBV4-3; length: 16; D: -; size: many; J: TRBJ2-3; CDR3: CASSLRHGVGEDTQYF; DNA: TGCGCTAGCAGCCTTCGTCACGGGGTGGGGGAAGATACGCAGTATTTT
V: TRBV7-3; length: 15; D: -; size: medium-sized; J: TRBJ2-2; CDR3: CASSPQVAATGELFF; DNA: TGTGCCAGCAGCCCACAGGTTGCCGCTACCGGGGAGCTGTTTTTT
V: TRBV19; length: 13; D: -; size: medium-sized; J: TRBJ1-1; CDR3: CASSPTGYTEAFF; DNA: TGTGCCAGTTCTCCTACAGGGTACACTGAAGCTTTCTTT
V: TRBV3-1; length: 14; D: -; size: -; J: TRBJ2-7; CDR3: CASSQDLDFYEQYF; DNA: TGTGCCAGCAGCCAAGATTTAGATTTCTACGAGCAGTACTTC
V: TRBV6-1; length: 14; D: TRBD1; size: -; J: TRBJ1-5; CDR3: CASSGAGGNQPQHF; DNA: TGTGCCAGCAGTGGGGCAGGGGGGAATCAGCCCCAGCATTTT
V: TRBV20-1; length: 15; D: -; size: many; J: TRBJ2-4; CDR3: CSATPGLIAKNIQHF; DNA: TGCAGTGCTACACCCGGTTTAATAGCCAAAAACATTCAGCACTTC
V: TRBV7-8; length: 15; D: -; size: medium-sized; J: TRBJ1-2; CDR3: CASSLAYFFNYGYTF; DNA: TGTGCCAGCAGCTTAGCGTACTTCTTTAACTATGGCTACACCTTC
V: TRBV7-3; length: 16; D: -; size: -; J: TRBJ2-1; CDR3: CASSLSGGRPYNEQFF; DNA: TGTGCCAGCAGCTTATCTGGGGGGAGGCCGTACAATGAGCAGTTCTTC
V: TRBV11-2; length: 16; D: TRBD2; size: -; J: TRBJ2-3; CDR3: CASSRGVAGVPDTQYF; DNA: TGTGCCAGCAGCCGGGGAGTAGCGGGAGTCCCAGATACGCAGTATTTT
V: TRBV28; length: 15; D: TRBD2; size: few; J: TRBJ2-1; CDR3: CASSSVAGRYNEQFF; DNA: TGTGCCAGCAGTTCGGTAGCGGGGCGCTACAATGAGCAGTTCTTC
V: TRBV19; length: 15; D: -; size: medium-sized; J: TRBJ1-1; CDR3: CASRMWGGGGTEAFF; DNA: TGTGCCAGTAGAATGTGGGGTGGAGGAGGCACTGAAGCTTTCTTT
V: TRBV30; length: 14; D: -; size: -; J: TRBJ2-1; CDR3: CAWSGYELHNEQFF; DNA: TGTGCCTGGAGTGGGTATGAACTTCACAATGAGCAGTTCTTC